Detailed here is one T cell receptor beta chain. A J-beta primer mix and a sample-barcoded 5' primer were used in a second PCR of roughly 6 to 11 cycles. Every single cDNA molecule received a tag from a template-switch adaptor with 12 random nucleotides. TCRdb processed the 5' RACE reads anew with MiXCR; each CDR3 protein has one entry. Of about 800,000 distinct CDR3 sequences listed, roughly 25% are singletons. The record originates from a study of blood T cells in healthy people across ages. CDR3 size: 15 residues. The same specimen was also included in a second study, on T cells of mothers and their children.

Sequences were obtained from blood. J is TRBJ2-5 and V is TRBV21-1. TRBV21-1 is a pseudogene segment. The sequence was collected from a boy younger than 18 in good health. The CDR3 loop reads CARAFGATAEETQYF. In DNA, the CDR3 is TGTGCCAGGGCTTTTGGAGCGACTGCTGAAGAGACCCAGTACTTC.